Sequencing of this T cell receptor (beta chain) was carried out in a study of T cells in Graves' hyperthyroidism and ophthalmopathy. Amplification of TCR beta CDR3 regions was performed using RNA transcripts as template. The TCR CDR3 was amplified in a first-round RT-PCR using the HTBI primer set. TCRdb re-derived calls from the multiplex PCR reads in MiXCR, one entry per CDR3 protein. The sample records roughly 710,000 distinct CDR3 sequences, around 40% being singletons. The ends were cut back, 4 bases at V and 9 bases at J, with 16 bases in the middle. Germline CDR1 and CDR2: MGHDK and SYGVNS. The CDR3 covers 15 residues.

The source is a woman aged 40 to 50 with Graves' hyperthyroidism. The chain has TRBV25-1 and TRBJ1-6; D is uncertain. The sample comprised blood. The CDR3 region is CASSGLDRYPSPLHF. The CDR3 DNA sequence: TGTGCCAGCAGTGGCCTGGACCGCTACCCTTCACCCCTCCACTTT.